Included here is one T cell receptor (beta chain) sequence, with context. The antigen remains unidentified. The same CDR3 arises from other DNA sequences in this sample as well. V was clipped by 4 bases and J by 2 bases; unmatched bases: 0. This CDR3 spans 13 amino acids. CDR1 is KGHSH, CDR2 LQKENI, per germline. Reverse transcription of all isolated RNA meant that expressed TCRB transcripts were sequenced. The repertoire was sequenced with immunoSEQ multiplex PCR; TCRdb's copy has only in-frame clones and lacks some. The data show about 640,000 clones, with roughly an eighth seen just once and roughly 0.11% held by the top ten. These data come from a study of beta chain features in type 1 diabetes. Study-wide findings and caveats: For Type 1 diabetes patients, all four CD4+ subsets carried TCRB CDR3s that were moderately but significantly shorter. Patients' naive, central memory and regulatory TCRB repertoires appeared more alike than those of healthy donors. Sequencing of cDNA might inflate the share of cells that strongly express TCR. There was no resolution here of whether HLA type influences TCRB rearrangement. Patients with type 1 diabetes carried fewer insertions and had more deletions at their VDJ junctions.

Sequenced material: naive CD4+ T cells from blood. The clonotype originates from a man under 40 with type 1 diabetes. V is TRBV18 and J is TRBJ2-5; 8 nucleotides align to TRBD1. As DNA, the CDR3 is TGTGCCAGCTCACGGGACAGGCAAGAGACCCAGTACTTC. This translates into CASSRDRQETQYF.